A selection of T cell receptor beta chains follows, all from one sample in a study of Ad26.COV2.S vaccination and SARS-CoV-2 variants. Assay: immunoSEQ multiplex PCR; the TCRdb copy retains only in-frame clones and omits some. Seen here are 400,000 to 450,000 clones, approximately 92% observed once, and the top ten hold over 1.5%. The sequenced sample was peripheral blood, obtained in a trial of Ad26.COV2.S vaccine versus placebo. The receptors stem from a person aged 18-60 years who received the Ad26.COV2.S COVID-19 vaccine or a placebo. CDR3s include the opening cysteine and the closing phenylalanine or tryptophan. The D gene is left open where the match is weak. A row's size may be missing; if present it is once, few, many or a size class.

clone size	V gene	D gene	J gene	CDR3 protein	CDR3 DNA
once	TRBV27	TRBD2	TRBJ2-6	CASIAGGAGANVLTF	TGTGCCAGCATTGCGGGGGGGGCTGGGGCCAACGTCCTGACTTTC
-	TRBV12-3/TRBV12-4	-	TRBJ2-1	CASSRGQREQFF	TGTGCCAGCAGCCGCGGACAGCGTGAGCAGTTCTTC
-	TRBV12-3/TRBV12-4	TRBD1	TRBJ2-3	CASKDRVPDTQYF	TGTGCCAGCAAGGACAGGGTCCCAGATACGCAGTATTTT
-	TRBV7-2	-	TRBJ1-2	CASSAAGGESNYGYTF	TGTGCCAGCAGCGCCGCCGGGGGGGAGTCCAACTATGGCTACACCTTC
-	TRBV6-5	TRBD1	TRBJ1-6	CASSRRDRGNSPLHF	TGTGCCAGCAGTCGCCGGGACAGGGGCAATTCACCCCTCCACTTT
-	TRBV9	TRBD2	TRBJ2-3	CASSPGRGVWSDTQYF	TGTGCCAGCAGTCCAGGGCGGGGGGTATGGTCAGATACGCAGTATTTT
-	TRBV5-1	TRBD1	TRBJ2-3	CASSFRQGPTDTQYF	TGCGCCAGCAGCTTCAGACAGGGCCCCACAGATACGCAGTATTTT
-	TRBV7-2	TRBD2	TRBJ2-1	CASSLPGGGAYNEQFF	TGTGCCAGCAGCTTACCGGGCGGGGGGGCTTACAATGAGCAGTTCTTC
-	TRBV10-2	-	TRBJ2-5	CASRDRMREETQYF	TGCGCCAGCAGGGACCGGATGAGGGAAGAGACCCAGTACTTC
-	TRBV20-1	TRBD1	TRBJ2-3	CSASYRGRKTDTQYF	TGCAGTGCTAGTTACAGGGGACGGAAGACAGATACGCAGTATTTT
-	TRBV5-6	-	TRBJ1-2	CASSLEGSNYGYTF	TGTGCCAGCAGCTTGGAGGGCTCAAACTATGGCTACACCTTC
-	TRBV6-6	-	TRBJ2-1	CASMSLSYNEQFF	TGTGCCAGCATGTCCCTCTCCTACAATGAGCAGTTCTTC
-	TRBV12-3/TRBV12-4	-	TRBJ1-2	CATPGERGGGYTF	TGTGCCACCCCAGGTGAGAGGGGTGGTGGCTACACCTTC
-	TRBV4-1	-	TRBJ2-2	CASSQVSVGPYTGELFF	TGCGCCAGCAGCCAAGTCAGTGTAGGGCCATACACCGGGGAGCTGTTTTTT
-	TRBV30	-	TRBJ1-2	CAWTSVPNYGYTF	TGTGCCTGGACGTCGGTCCCTAACTATGGCTACACCTTC
-	TRBV9	-	TRBJ2-7	CASSAGSSYEQYF	TGTGCCAGCAGCGCCGGGAGCTCCTACGAGCAGTACTTC